Listed below are T cell receptor beta chains from one sample, sequenced in a study of blood T cell repertoires in COVID-19. Measured with immunoSEQ multiplex PCR; TCRdb has only the in-frame clones, and not every one. The sample records around 380,000 clones, over 75% being singletons. Sample: PBMCs or T cells enriched from blood (not recorded which). The receptors shown here come from a young man who had recovered from COVID-19. CDR3s include the opening cysteine and the closing phenylalanine or tryptophan. Fields, in order: V gene, D gene, J gene, clone size, CDR3 protein, CDR3 DNA. The D gene is left open where the match is weak. For some rows the clone size is stated as once, few or many, or as a class when expanded; others skip it.

TRBV2,NA,TRBJ1-5,NA,CASRLTRTSLSNQPQHF,TGTGCCAGCAGACTTACTCGGACAAGCCTTAGCAATCAGCCCCAGCATTTT
TRBV12-5,NA,TRBJ2-2,NA,CASGLGEMNTGELFF,TGTGCTAGTGGTTTGGGAGAGATGAACACCGGGGAGCTGTTTTTT
TRBV25-1,NA,TRBJ2-5,NA,CASSRGNQETQYF,TGTGCCAGCAGCCGGGGGAACCAAGAGACCCAGTACTTC
TRBV6-1,NA,TRBJ1-6,NA,CASSEVTGSPLHF,TGTGCCAGCAGTGAAGTAACGGGTTCACCCCTCCACTTT
TRBV6-2/TRBV6-3,NA,TRBJ1-1,NA,CASSDKVSNTEAFF,TGTGCCAGCAGTGACAAGGTTTCTAACACTGAAGCTTTCTTT
TRBV6-2/TRBV6-3,NA,TRBJ1-2,NA,CASSPSTGNGYTF,TGTGCCAGCAGCCCCTCCACAGGGAACGGCTACACCTTC
TRBV10-1,TRBD1,TRBJ2-7,NA,CASSYDRGPYEQYF,TGCGCCAGCAGTTACGACAGGGGGCCCTACGAGCAGTACTTC
TRBV7-2,NA,TRBJ2-2,NA,CASSSFIGAIGELFF,TGTGCCAGCAGCTCATTTATAGGGGCAATCGGGGAGCTGTTTTTT
TRBV19,NA,TRBJ2-6,NA,CASTPGLINSGANVLTF,TGTGCCAGTACTCCGGGACTCATCAACTCTGGGGCCAACGTCCTGACTTTC
TRBV2,TRBD1,TRBJ1-4,NA,CASNFQQGAREKLFF,TGTGCCAGCAACTTCCAACAGGGGGCTCGTGAAAAACTGTTTTTT
TRBV5-6,NA,TRBJ1-2,NA,CASSFPGTNYGYTF,TGTGCCAGCAGCTTTCCAGGTACTAACTATGGCTACACCTTC
TRBV9,NA,TRBJ2-2,NA,CASSITGTGELFF,TGTGCCAGCAGCATAACAGGGACCGGGGAGCTGTTTTTT
TRBV10-3,NA,TRBJ2-5,NA,CAISDPNGIETQYF,TGTGCCATCAGTGACCCAAACGGGATAGAGACCCAGTACTTC
TRBV19,TRBD1,TRBJ1-1,NA,CASSATGGTEAFF,TGTGCCAGTAGTGCGACAGGGGGCACTGAAGCTTTCTTT
TRBV3-1/TRBV3-2,TRBD2,TRBJ2-7,few,CASSTVAGFAYEQYF,TGTGCCAGCAGCACTGTAGCGGGGTTCGCCTACGAGCAGTACTTC
TRBV7-7,NA,TRBJ1-1,NA,CASPGGRHTEAFF,TGTGCTAGCCCAGGCGGGCGCCACACTGAAGCTTTCTTT
TRBV27,NA,TRBJ2-5,NA,CASSLSRQGGQETQYF,TGTGCCAGCAGTTTATCGAGGCAGGGAGGCCAAGAGACCCAGTACTTC
TRBV25-1,NA,TRBJ1-5,once,CASSEYTENQPQHF,TGTGCCAGCAGTGAATACACAGAAAATCAGCCCCAGCATTTT
TRBV9,TRBD1,TRBJ1-6,NA,CASSGGTANSPLHF,TGTGCCAGCAGCGGGGGGACAGCTAATTCACCCCTCCACTTT
TRBV6-2/TRBV6-3,NA,TRBJ2-3,NA,CASSYRNGGRTDTQYF,TGTGCCAGCAGTTATCGTAACGGGGGACGCACAGATACGCAGTATTTT
TRBV30,NA,TRBJ2-7,NA,CAWSVRRGKTYEQYF,TGTGCCTGGAGTGTAAGGCGGGGAAAGACCTACGAGCAGTACTTC
TRBV6-6,NA,TRBJ2-7,NA,CASSSMRAGGYEQYF,TGTGCCAGCAGTAGCATGAGGGCGGGCGGGTACGAGCAGTACTTC
TRBV28,TRBD1,TRBJ1-2,NA,CASSLGDRRGGGYTF,TGTGCCAGCAGTTTAGGGGACAGGCGCGGTGGTGGCTACACCTTC
TRBV29-1,NA,TRBJ1-1,NA,CSVKGGGAGNTEAFF,TGCAGCGTTAAAGGTGGGGGCGCAGGGAACACTGAAGCTTTCTTT
TRBV30,NA,TRBJ1-5,NA,CAWSVGGSNQPQHF,TGTGCCTGGAGTGTTGGGGGCAGCAATCAGCCCCAGCATTTT
TRBV25-1,NA,TRBJ2-7,NA,CASTRAGTYEQYF,TGTGCCAGCACCAGGGCGGGAACCTACGAGCAGTACTTC
TRBV5-4,TRBD2,TRBJ2-5,NA,CASSLPSGGTQETQYF,TGTGCCAGCAGCTTGCCTAGCGGGGGGACGCAAGAGACCCAGTACTTC
TRBV30,TRBD2,TRBJ2-7,NA,CACKGSASGVSYEQYF,TGTGCCTGCAAAGGGTCGGCTAGCGGGGTTTCCTACGAGCAGTACTTC
TRBV18,TRBD1,TRBJ1-1,once,CASSPPGGYEAFF,TGTGCCAGCTCACCTCCAGGGGGGTACGAAGCTTTCTTT
TRBV14,NA,TRBJ1-2,NA,CASSHGRRGGYGYTF,TGTGCCAGCAGCCACGGTCGAAGGGGAGGGTATGGCTACACCTTC
TRBV27,NA,TRBJ1-1,NA,CASLKTANTEAFF,TGTGCCAGCCTCAAGACAGCGAACACTGAAGCTTTCTTT
TRBV6-2/TRBV6-3,TRBD1,TRBJ1-2,NA,CASSFRDRARGYTF,TGTGCCAGCAGTTTCCGAGACAGGGCCCGGGGCTACACCTTC
TRBV6-6,NA,TRBJ1-2,NA,CASSGSPLQPTNYGYTF,TGTGCCAGCAGTGGATCACCTTTACAGCCTACTAACTATGGCTACACCTTC
TRBV6-5,TRBD2,TRBJ2-5,NA,CATARGGPQQETQYF,TGTGCCACCGCTCGGGGGGGCCCCCAACAAGAGACCCAGTACTTC
TRBV19,TRBD2,TRBJ2-3,once,CASRSSGGRDTQYF,TGTGCCAGTAGGAGTAGCGGGGGCCGGGATACGCAGTATTTT
TRBV7-9,TRBD1,TRBJ1-4,NA,CASSLGGTGGGEKLFF,TGTGCCAGCAGCTTGGGCGGGACAGGGGGCGGTGAAAAACTGTTTTTT
TRBV11-1,TRBD2,TRBJ2-7,few,CASSLLAEFSYEQYF,TGTGCCAGCAGCTTGCTAGCGGAATTCTCCTACGAGCAGTACTTC
TRBV30,NA,TRBJ1-1,NA,CAWVSIRGNTEAFF,TGTGCCTGGGTATCGATTAGAGGGAACACTGAAGCTTTCTTT
TRBV5-1,TRBD1,TRBJ2-3,NA,CASSTGQGGSSTDTQYF,TGCGCCAGCAGCACCGGACAGGGTGGATCTAGCACAGATACGCAGTATTTT
TRBV18,TRBD1,TRBJ1-6,NA,CASSPQTGNNSPLHF,TGTGCCAGCTCACCTCAGACAGGGAACAATTCACCCCTCCACTTT
TRBV4-3,NA,TRBJ1-2,NA,CASSQAANYGYTF,TGCGCCAGCAGCCAAGCAGCTAACTATGGCTACACCTTC
TRBV7-9,NA,TRBJ1-4,NA,CASSLGGAEKLFF,TGTGCCAGCAGCTTAGGCGGCGCTGAAAAACTGTTTTTT
TRBV27,TRBD1,TRBJ2-7,NA,CASSRTGNLYEQYF,TGTGCCAGCAGTCGGACAGGGAACCTCTACGAGCAGTACTTC
TRBV5-1,TRBD1,TRBJ1-4,few,CASSSGQEGEKLFF,TGCGCCAGCAGCTCGGGACAGGAAGGCGAAAAACTGTTTTTT
TRBV15,NA,TRBJ1-5,NA,CATSRDGSNQPQHF,TGTGCCACCAGCAGAGATGGCAGCAATCAGCCCCAGCATTTT
TRBV2,NA,TRBJ2-1,NA,CASSEAGGEEFF,TGTGCCAGCAGTGAAGCAGGGGGGGAAGAGTTCTTC
TRBV12-3/TRBV12-4,NA,TRBJ1-4,NA,CASSLALTGPYVF,TGTGCCAGCAGTTTAGCGCTCACAGGTCCGTACGTTTTT